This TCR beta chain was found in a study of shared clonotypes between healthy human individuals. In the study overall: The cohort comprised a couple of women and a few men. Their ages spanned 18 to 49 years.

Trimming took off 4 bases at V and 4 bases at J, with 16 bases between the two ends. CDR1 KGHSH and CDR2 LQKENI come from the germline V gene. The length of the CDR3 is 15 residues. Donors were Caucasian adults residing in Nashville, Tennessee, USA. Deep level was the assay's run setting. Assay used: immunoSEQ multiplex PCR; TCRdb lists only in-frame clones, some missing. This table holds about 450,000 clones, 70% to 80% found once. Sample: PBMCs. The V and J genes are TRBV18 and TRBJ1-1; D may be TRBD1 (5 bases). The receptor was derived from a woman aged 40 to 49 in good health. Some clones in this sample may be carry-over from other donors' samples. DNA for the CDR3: TGTGCCAGCTCACTTTCCCGGGGGGACGGCACTGAAGCTTTCTTT. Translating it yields CASSLSRGDGTEAFF.